This T cell receptor beta chain was sequenced in a study of T cells in Graves' hyperthyroidism and ophthalmopathy. There were TCR beta CDR3 regions amplified from RNA transcripts. A first-round RT-PCR of the TCR CDR3 used the HTBI primer set. Using its own MiXCR run on the multiplex PCR reads, TCRdb lists one record per CDR3 protein. Here the sample spans 190,000 or so distinct CDR3 sequences, around 17% being singletons. The ends were cut back, 1 base at V and 4 bases at J, with 13 bases in the middle. The CDR3 is 16 residues long. Germline V CDR1 and CDR2: LGHDT, YNNKEL (reference sequence). Newly diagnosed patients aged 18 to 65 had hyperthyroidism of under 2 months' duration. Uncontrolled infection, other autoimmune disease, pregnancy and lactation each barred patients from inclusion. The diagnostic basis comprised clinical symptoms, serum thyroxine and TRAb, thyroid ultrasound and orbital computed tomography.

In this sample, this clonotype turned up many times. The receptor comes from a man aged 35 to 55 with Graves' hyperthyroidism. The chain has TRBV3-1 and TRBJ1-4; no definite D call. Sequencing used blood. The CDR3 reads CASSQAFSGLNEKLFF. The CDR3 region has the DNA TGTGCCAGCAGCCAAGCGTTCTCAGGACTTAATGAAAAACTGTTTTTT.